The present entry profiles one TCR beta chain with its context. Its antigen is currently unknown. The source of the sample is a study of shared clonotypes between healthy human individuals. The CDR3 totals 14 residues. The junction had 2 bases not matched to a gene; V was cut back by 3 bases and J by 4 bases. From germline, CDR1 is SGHTA and CDR2 FQGNSA. Study-wide points: Non-shared clonotypes showed lower generation probabilities than clonotypes common to all four donors. Memory subsets generally showed smaller estimated richness than naive subsets did.

Naive CD8 isolation took CD45RO-negative cells positively selected for CCR7 and excluded terminally differentiated effector memory CD45RA+ cells. Donors comprised only Caucasian adults living in Nashville, Tennessee. It was at deep level that the assay was run. Using immunoSEQ multiplex PCR, the repertoire was profiled, and TCRdb retains in-frame clones only, with some absent. The sample lists millions of clones; roughly 91% were seen once. This receptor was taken from a man aged 18 to 29 in good health. Some clones in this sample may be carry-over from other donors' samples. The specimen was naive CD8+ T cells from PBMCs. This chain connects TRBV7-2 to TRBJ2-7; 11 nucleotides line up with TRBD2. This CDR3 reads CASSFGLAGYEQYF. As DNA, the CDR3 is TGTGCCAGCAGCTTTGGACTAGCGGGTTACGAGCAGTACTTC.